These 8 T cell receptor beta chains were sequenced from one sample in a study of technical replicates of blood from a handful of donors. Libraries were prepared by immunoSEQ multiplex PCR; TCRdb keeps only in-frame clonotypes and omits some of them. The sample yields about 66,000 clones, roughly 90% seen once. Sequencing was done on a sample of PBMCs. These TCRs come from a human donor in good health. Some clones in this sample may be carry-over from other donors' samples.

The chain is built from TRBV2 and TRBJ2-3, with 9 bases aligning to TRBD2. CDR1 is SNHLY and CDR2 is FYNNEI in the germline V gene. CDR3 length: 16 amino acids. The V gene end was trimmed by 4 bases and the J gene end by 3 bases; junction bases not matched to a gene: 8. CDR3 sequence: CASSVGAGGRTDTQYF. The DNA of the CDR3 is TGTGCCAGCAGTGTTGGGGCGGGGGGGCGAACAGATACGCAGTATTTT.

The CDR3 here is CASSQEGGAASGNTIYF. CDR3 nucleotide sequence: TGCGCCAGCAGCCAAGAGGGGGGGGCGGCTTCCGGAAACACCATATATTTT. This chain connects TRBV4-3 to TRBJ1-3; perhaps TRBD1 as D (6 bases). Germline loops: CDR1 LGHNA, CDR2 YSLEER. This CDR3 has 17 residues. The germline V and J ends were trimmed by 0 bases and 4 bases, with 16 bases remaining between them.

The chain is built from TRBV9 and TRBJ2-5; 7 positions agree with TRBD1. From germline, CDR1 is SGDLS and CDR2 YYNGEE. This CDR3 contains 13 residues. V lost 2 bases, J lost 5 bases, and 3 bases stayed unmatched. CDR3 amino acids: CASSVQGDETQYF. In DNA form, the CDR3 reads TGTGCCAGCAGCGTGCAGGGGGACGAGACCCAGTACTTC. The whole variable domain, filled in from reference TRBV9 and TRBJ2-5, reads DSGVTQTPKHLITATGQRVTLRCSPRSGDLSVYWYQQSLDQGLQFLIQYYNGEERAKGNILERFSAQQFPDLHSELNLSSLELGDSALYFCASSVQGDETQYFGPGTRLLVL.

This chain links TRBV30 with TRBJ1-1; unclear D gene. The length of the CDR3 is 16 residues. Germline V gene sequence: CDR1 GTSNPN, CDR2 SVGIG (reference sequence). V was pared by 4 bases and J by 0 bases, with 18 bases between. The CDR3 here is CAWTPLGGLLNTEAFF. The CDR3 nucleotides read TGTGCCTGGACCCCCCTAGGAGGTCTCCTGAACACTGAAGCTTTCTTT.

This clone has a single count. CDR3 coding DNA: TGTGCCAGTAGTATCGGGACAGCATCTGGGGCCAACGTCCTGACTTTC. This sequence encodes CASSIGTASGANVLTF. The chain recombines TRBV19 with TRBJ2-6; 7 nucleotides align to TRBD1. Unmatched junction bases numbered 3, after V lost 3 bases and J lost 1 base. Germline V gene data show CDR1 as LNHDA and CDR2 as SQIVND (reference sequence). The CDR3 extends over 16 amino acids.

CDR3 region: CASSATGGVYEQYF. As DNA, the CDR3 is TGTGCCAGCAGTGCGACAGGTGGGGTCTACGAGCAGTACTTC. The V call is TRBV2, the J call TRBJ2-7; D might be TRBD1 (6 bases). The germline V gene encodes CDR1 SNHLY and CDR2 FYNNEI. The V and J ends lost 4 bases and 3 bases respectively, with 13 bases between them. The CDR3 is made up of 14 amino acids. Drawing the rest from reference TRBV2 and TRBJ2-7, the complete variable domain is EPEVTQTPSHQVTQMGQEVILRCVPISNHLYFYWYRQILGQKVEFLVSFYNNEISEKSEIFDDQFSVERPDGSNFTLKIRSTKLEDSAMYFCASSATGGVYEQYFGPGTRLTVT.

The chain joins TRBV7-3 to TRBJ2-1, with a possible D match to TRBD1 (5 bases). Germline V gives CDR1 SGHTA, CDR2 FQGTGA. V lost 5 bases to trimming and J lost 12 bases, with 17 bases between them. This CDR3 is built from 13 residues. CDR3 in amino acids: CASSPTQGKGQFF. The CDR3, as DNA: TGTGCCAGCAGCCCGACCCAGGGTAAGGGGCAGTTCTTC.

This clone was detected once. The chain combines TRBV2 with TRBJ1-2; 10 bases are shared with TRBD1. CDR1 is SNHLY, CDR2 FYNNEI, per germline. The CDR3 sequence is 13 residues long. The trim removed 6 bases at V and 6 bases at J, leaving 4 bases unmatched. CDR3 in amino acids: CASRIGQGDGYTF. The DNA for the CDR3 is TGTGCCAGCAGAATTGGACAGGGGGATGGCTACACCTTC. The complete variable domain, with remaining parts taken from reference TRBV2 and TRBJ1-2, reads EPEVTQTPSHQVTQMGQEVILRCVPISNHLYFYWYRQILGQKVEFLVSFYNNEISEKSEIFDDQFSVERPDGSNFTLKIRSTKLEDSAMYFCASRIGQGDGYTFGSGTRLTVV.